The clone carrying this TCR beta chain was seen only a few times. This sample stems from a study of cytomegalovirus exposure and HLA in healthy donors. Healthy bone marrow donors made up the donors. The CDR3 is 13 amino acids. Germline lookup yields CDR1 SGHDT and CDR2 YYEEEE. J gave up 7 bases and V 4 bases, and 7 bases lay outside the gene matches. The PCR had 60 Vbeta and 13 Jbeta primers. Clones were read by immunoSEQ multiplex PCR, and TCRdb kept only the in-frame ones, dropping some. The data hold about 110,000 clones, with roughly 70% observed a single time. The chain combines TRBV5-6 with TRBJ1-2; 7 positions agree with TRBD1. Sequencing was carried out using PBMCs. The source is a male donor in good health and CMV-seropositive. CDR3 loop: CASSADRPGGYTF. In DNA form, the CDR3 reads TGTGCCAGCAGCGCGGACAGGCCAGGTGGCTACACCTTC.